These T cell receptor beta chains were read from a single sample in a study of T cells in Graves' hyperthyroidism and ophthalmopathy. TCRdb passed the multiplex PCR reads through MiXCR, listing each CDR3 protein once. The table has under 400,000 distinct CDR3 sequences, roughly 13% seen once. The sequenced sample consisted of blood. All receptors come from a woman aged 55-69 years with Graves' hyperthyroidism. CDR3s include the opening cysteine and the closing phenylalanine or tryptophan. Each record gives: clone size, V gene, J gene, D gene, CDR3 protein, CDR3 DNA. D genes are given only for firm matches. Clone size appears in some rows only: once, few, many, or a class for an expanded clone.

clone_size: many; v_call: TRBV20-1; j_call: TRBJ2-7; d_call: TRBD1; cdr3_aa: CSARDARQGLYEQYF; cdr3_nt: TGCAGTGCTAGGGACGCGAGACAGGGGTTATACGAGCAGTACTTC
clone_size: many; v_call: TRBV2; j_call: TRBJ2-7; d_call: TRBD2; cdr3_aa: CASRRGASGSPYEQYF; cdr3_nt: TGTGCCAGCAGGAGGGGAGCTAGCGGGTCCCCCTACGAGCAGTACTTC
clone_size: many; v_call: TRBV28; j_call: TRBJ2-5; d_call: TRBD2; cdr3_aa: CASSFFLAGQETQYF; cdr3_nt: TGTGCCAGCAGTTTCTTCCTAGCGGGCCAAGAGACCCAGTACTTC
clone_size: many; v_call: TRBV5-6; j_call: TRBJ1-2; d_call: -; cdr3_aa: CASSLDRAGKGYTF; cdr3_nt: TGTGCCAGCAGCTTGGACAGGGCTGGGAAGGGCTACACCTTC
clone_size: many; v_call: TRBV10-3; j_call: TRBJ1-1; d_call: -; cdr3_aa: CAISDWALNTEAFF; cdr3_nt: TGTGCCATCAGTGATTGGGCTCTGAACACTGAAGCTTTCTTT
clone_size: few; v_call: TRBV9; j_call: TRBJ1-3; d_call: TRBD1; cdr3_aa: CASSVGSTGANTIYF; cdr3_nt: TGTGCCAGCAGCGTAGGTTCGACAGGGGCCAACACCATATATTTT
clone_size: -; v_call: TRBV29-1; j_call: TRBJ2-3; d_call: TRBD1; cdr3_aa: CSAPDRADTQYF; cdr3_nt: TGCAGCGCGCCTGACAGGGCAGATACGCAGTATTTT
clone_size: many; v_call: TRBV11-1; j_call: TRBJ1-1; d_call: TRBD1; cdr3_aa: CASSFVRGYAFF; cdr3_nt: TGTGCCAGCAGCTTCGTCAGGGGGTATGCTTTCTTT
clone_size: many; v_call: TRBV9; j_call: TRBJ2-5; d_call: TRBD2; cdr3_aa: CASSVGLAGEGQETQYF; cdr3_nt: TGTGCCAGCAGCGTAGGACTAGCGGGAGAGGGGCAAGAGACCCAGTACTTC
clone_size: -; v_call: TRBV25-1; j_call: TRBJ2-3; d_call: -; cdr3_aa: CASSDGGGAADTQYF; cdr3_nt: TGTGCCAGCAGTGATGGGGGGGGCGCGGCAGATACGCAGTATTTT
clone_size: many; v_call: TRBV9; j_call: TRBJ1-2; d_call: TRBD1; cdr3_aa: CASSVGQGASGYTF; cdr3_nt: TGTGCCAGCAGCGTAGGCCAGGGGGCCTCTGGCTACACCTTC
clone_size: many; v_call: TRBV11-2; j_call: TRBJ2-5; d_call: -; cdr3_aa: CASSSGISGETQYF; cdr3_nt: TGTGCCAGCAGCTCGGGAATTTCGGGAGAGACCCAGTACTTC
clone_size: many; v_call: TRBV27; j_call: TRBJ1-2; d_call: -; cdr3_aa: CASSLGMEPNYGYTF; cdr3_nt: TGTGCCAGCAGTTTGGGGATGGAGCCTAACTATGGCTACACCTTC
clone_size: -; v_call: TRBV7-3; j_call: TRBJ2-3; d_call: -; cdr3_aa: CASRDGDTQYF; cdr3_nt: TGTGCCAGCAGGGACGGCGATACGCAGTATTTT
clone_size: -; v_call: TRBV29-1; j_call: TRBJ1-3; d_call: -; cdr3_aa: CSVRAGSGNTIYF; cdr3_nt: TGCAGCGTCAGGGCGGGCTCTGGAAACACCATATATTTT
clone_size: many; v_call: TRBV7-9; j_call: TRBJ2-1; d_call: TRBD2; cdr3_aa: CASSLGLAGVSSYNEQFF; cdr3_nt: TGTGCCAGCAGCTTAGGACTAGCGGGGGTTAGCTCCTACAATGAGCAGTTCTTC